The entry below gives a single T cell receptor (beta chain) sequence along with its context. The data stem from a study of blood T cell repertoires in COVID-19. The germline V gene encodes CDR1 MNHNS and CDR2 SASEGT. V was clipped by 3 bases and J by 5 bases; unmatched bases: 5. The CDR3 is 15 amino acids. Assay used: immunoSEQ multiplex PCR; TCRdb lists only in-frame clones, some missing. The sample lists about 280,000 clones, 85% to 90% occurring once. The V and J genes are TRBV6-1 and TRBJ1-5; 9 positions match TRBD1. The source material was PBMCs or T cells enriched from blood (not recorded which). This TCR was recovered from a woman between 18 and 30 years old with acute COVID-19. The CDR3 region has the DNA TGTGCCAGCAGTGAGGGGGACAGGGAGTATCAGCCCCAGCATTTT. It specifies CASSEGDREYQPQHF.